These T cell receptor beta chains were read from a single sample in a study of blood T cell repertoires in COVID-19. Sequencing was performed with immunoSEQ multiplex PCR; in TCRdb, only in-frame clones are kept and a portion is missing. Of some 200,000 clones in the sample, approximately 87% were seen once. The sequencing sample was made of peripheral blood. These receptors were obtained from a woman in her sixties or seventies with COVID-19, enrolled during active disease. Both conserved end residues are part of each CDR3. A D gene is named only where the DNA matches it firmly. Clone size is given for some rows only: seen once, a few or many times, or a class if the clone is expanded.

V: TRBV7-2
J: TRBJ2-7
length: 12
D: NA
size: NA
DNA: TGTGCCAGCAGCCCAAACACGGGAGAGCAGTACTTC
CDR3: CASSPNTGEQYF

V: TRBV30
J: TRBJ2-4
length: 11
D: NA
size: NA
DNA: TGTGCCTGGAGTGCCCGGAGCGCTCAGTACTTC
CDR3: CAWSARSAQYF

V: TRBV27
J: TRBJ2-1
length: 19
D: TRBD2
size: NA
DNA: TGTGCCAGCAGTTTAACCCCCTTCCACAGCGGGAGCTCCTACAATGAGCAGTTCTTC
CDR3: CASSLTPFHSGSSYNEQFF

V: TRBV2
J: TRBJ1-5
length: 15
D: NA
size: NA
DNA: TGTGCCAGCAGATCAAACAGGGATAGCAATCAGCCCCAGCATTTT
CDR3: CASRSNRDSNQPQHF

V: TRBV19
J: TRBJ1-6
length: 15
D: NA
size: once
DNA: TGTGCCAGTAGTATTCGGACATCATATAATTCACCCCTCCACTTT
CDR3: CASSIRTSYNSPLHF

V: TRBV28
J: TRBJ2-7
length: 14
D: NA
size: NA
DNA: TGTGCCAGCAGTTTTCAGGGGCGCGGCTACGAGCAGTACTTC
CDR3: CASSFQGRGYEQYF

V: TRBV12-3/TRBV12-4
J: TRBJ1-2
length: 12
D: NA
size: once
DNA: TGTGCCAGCAGTTTTCCAGGGTTGAGCTACACCTTC
CDR3: CASSFPGLSYTF

V: TRBV6-5
J: TRBJ1-3
length: 14
D: NA
size: NA
DNA: TGTGCCAGCACCATAAGAGGGGGTGGAAACACCATATATTTT
CDR3: CASTIRGGGNTIYF

V: TRBV11-3
J: TRBJ2-3
length: 16
D: TRBD2
size: NA
DNA: TGTGCCAGCAGCTTAGGCCTAGCGGGACGGGCAGATACGCAGTATTTT
CDR3: CASSLGLAGRADTQYF

V: TRBV5-6
J: TRBJ2-7
length: 14
D: TRBD1
size: few
DNA: TGTGCCAGCAGCCGGACAGGACCTGCCTACGAGCAGTACTTC
CDR3: CASSRTGPAYEQYF

V: TRBV14
J: TRBJ2-5
length: 15
D: TRBD1
size: NA
DNA: TGTGCCAGCAGCTTCGACAGGGGGGCCCAAGAGACCCAGTACTTC
CDR3: CASSFDRGAQETQYF

V: TRBV9
J: TRBJ2-3
length: 16
D: TRBD1
size: NA
DNA: TGTGCCAGCAGCGTAGTGGGACAGCAAATCACAGATACGCAGTATTTT
CDR3: CASSVVGQQITDTQYF

V: TRBV30
J: TRBJ2-7
length: 11
D: NA
size: NA
DNA: TGTGCCTGGAGACATAGCGACGAGCAGTACTTC
CDR3: CAWRHSDEQYF

V: TRBV20-1
J: TRBJ2-1
length: 15
D: NA
size: once
DNA: TGCAGTGCTAGTAGTGGGTTCGAGGGTTACAATGAGCAGTTCTTC
CDR3: CSASSGFEGYNEQFF

V: TRBV5-1
J: TRBJ2-3
length: 14
D: TRBD1
size: NA
DNA: TGCGCCAGCAGAATCCAGGGGGCTGGAGATACGCAGTATTTT
CDR3: CASRIQGAGDTQYF

V: TRBV7-3
J: TRBJ2-1
length: 16
D: NA
size: NA
DNA: TGTGCCAGCAGCTTAATGCACTCCCTAAGGGGCAATGAGCAGTTCTTC
CDR3: CASSLMHSLRGNEQFF

V: TRBV21-1
J: TRBJ1-2
length: 15
D: NA
size: NA
DNA: TGTGCCAGCAGCAAAGGCCACCGTAGAAAATATGGCTACACCTTC
CDR3: CASSKGHRRKYGYTF

V: TRBV5-1
J: TRBJ2-1
length: 17
D: NA
size: NA
DNA: TGCGCCAGCAGCTTGGCCGCTTTGGGACTGAAAAACAATGAGCAGTTCTTC
CDR3: CASSLAALGLKNNEQFF

V: TRBV10-3
J: TRBJ2-5
length: 14
D: TRBD2
size: NA
DNA: TGTGCCATCAGTGGACTAGCGGGAGAGGAGACCCAGTACTTC
CDR3: CAISGLAGEETQYF

V: TRBV7-8
J: TRBJ2-3
length: 11
D: NA
size: NA
DNA: TGTGCCAGCAGCCCACGGGATACGCAGTATTTT
CDR3: CASSPRDTQYF

V: TRBV19
J: TRBJ1-1
length: 15
D: TRBD1
size: few
DNA: TGTGCCAGTAGTATTAAGGACAGGGGGGTCGCTGAAGCTTTCTTT
CDR3: CASSIKDRGVAEAFF

V: TRBV29-1
J: TRBJ1-1
length: 12
D: TRBD1
size: NA
DNA: TGCAGCGTTAAGACAGGGGGACCTGAAGCTTTCTTT
CDR3: CSVKTGGPEAFF